This T cell receptor beta chain came from a study of cytomegalovirus exposure and HLA in healthy donors. Findings and caveats of the study: Reports showed the classifier diagnosing cytomegalovirus status with high specificity and sensitivity.

V was clipped by 2 bases and J by 2 bases; unmatched bases: 18. CDR3 length equals 20 residues. The V gene's germline CDR1 is SNHLY and CDR2 FYNNEI. As to this clone: Its cognate antigen is unknown.

Primers: 60 Vbeta forward and 13 Jbeta reverse. Produced via immunoSEQ multiplex PCR; TCRdb's table is partial and in-frame only. Of around 200,000 clones listed, about 80% were seen once; the top ten hold 1.5% to 2%. The sample was PBMCs. This receptor was obtained from a man in his late teens or twenties in good health and CMV-seronegative. The chain carries TRBV2 and TRBJ1-5; 7 bases fit TRBD1. Written as DNA, the CDR3 is TGTGCCAGCAGTGAACAGCAAACAGGGGTATTCGGGTTGGGCAATCAGCCCCAGCATTTT. This codes for CASSEQQTGVFGLGNQPQHF.